These 30 T cell receptor beta chains were all obtained from the same sample, sequenced in a study of OX40 agonist ivuxolimab in advanced cancers. The assay was immunoSEQ multiplex PCR, and TCRdb's table has in-frame clones only and misses some. The sample includes 26,000 or so clones, 76% of them seen just once. The sequences come from CD4+ or CD8+ T cells sorted from blood, collected in a trial of the OX40 agonist ivuxolimab. The receptors originated from an adult with an advanced solid tumor such as melanoma, head and neck, liver or kidney cancer.

The rearrangement uses TRBV9 and TRBJ2-2; D is possibly TRBD2 (7 bases). Germline V gene data show CDR1 as SGDLS and CDR2 as YYNGEE. V dropped 4 bases and J dropped 4 bases, with 20 bases sitting between them. This CDR3 has 17 amino acids. The CDR3 loop is CASSPRGGGKGTGELFF. CDR3 nucleotides: TGTGCCAGCAGCCCTCGGGGAGGGGGAAAGGGCACCGGGGAGCTGTTTTTT.

The chain carries TRBV18 and TRBJ2-2; no definite D call. Trimming took off 5 bases at V and 0 bases at J, with 7 bases between the two ends. Germline values: CDR1 KGHSH, CDR2 LQKENI. This CDR3 region has 14 residues. The chain's CDR3 is CASSVKTNTGELFF. The DNA for the CDR3 is TGTGCCAGCTCAGTAAAGACGAACACCGGGGAGCTGTTTTTT.

This chain joins TRBV21-1 and TRBJ2-2; the DNA was not used to check the table's D call, TRBD1. TRBV21-1 is shown as a pseudogene. The CDR3 spans 18 residues. The CDR3: CASSLASGDRLYTGELFF. Written as DNA, the CDR3 is TGTGCCAGCAGCCTCGCGAGCGGGGACAGGTTGTACACCGGGGAGCTGTTTTTT.

The rearrangement joins TRBV29-1 to TRBJ2-7, with D uncertain. The CDR3 runs 12 residues. The germline CDR1 and CDR2 sequences are SQVTM and ANQGSEA. With 6 bases removed from V and 1 base from J, the gap between germline ends came to 10 bases. This CDR3 reads CSVMGNSYEQYF. The CDR3 DNA is TGCAGCGTAATGGGCAATTCCTACGAGCAGTACTTC.

CDR3 DNA sequence: TGTGCCAGCAACATTAATAGCAATCAGCCCCAGCATTTT. This gives the protein CASNINSNQPQHF. V and J are TRBV6-1 and TRBJ1-5; D not certain. Germline V lookup: CDR1 MNHNS, CDR2 SASEGT. The CDR3 spans 13 residues. Trimming took off 7 bases at V and 0 bases at J, with 7 bases between the two ends.

The V call is TRBV29-1, the J call TRBJ1-1; no firm D call. The CDR3 is made up of 10 amino acids. Trimming took 5 bases from V and 7 from J, leaving 8 bases between them. Germline CDR1 and CDR2: SQVTM and ANQGSEA. The CDR3 reads CSVRADEAFF. CDR3 nucleotide sequence: TGCAGCGTTCGGGCGGATGAAGCTTTCTTT.

V gene TRBV2 combines with J gene TRBJ1-1, with D possibly matching TRBD1 (6 bases). Germline assignment: CDR1 SNHLY and CDR2 FYNNEI. The CDR3 is 20 amino acids. Trimming removed 6 bases at V and 1 base at J, with 30 bases between. In DNA, the CDR3 is TGTGCCAGCAGCCTTTCCCTCTCGAGGGGGGCTGAGTTCTGGAACACTGAAGCTTTCTTT. As protein: CASSLSLSRGAEFWNTEAFF.

This rearrangement joins TRBV6-1 to TRBJ1-6; D is unclear. The CDR3 spans 13 residues. Germline-derived CDR1 and CDR2 are MNHNS and SASEGT. Trimming shortened V by 10 bases and J by 3 bases, and 10 bases separated the two germline ends. The DNA of the CDR3 is TGTGCCATCAGCGGCCTCTATAATTCACCCCTCCACTTT. The encoded protein is CAISGLYNSPLHF.

V gene TRBV2 combines with J gene TRBJ2-5; D gene uncertain. The V gene lost 5 bases and the J gene lost 6 bases, with 10 bases spanning the gap. The CDR3 consists of 12 residues. CDR1 is SNHLY, CDR2 FYNNEI, per germline. The CDR3 sequence is CASSSDLQTQYF. CDR3 sequence (DNA): TGTGCCAGCAGTTCAGACCTCCAGACCCAGTACTTC. Full variable domain (outside the CDR3, taken from reference TRBV2 and TRBJ2-5): EPEVTQTPSHQVTQMGQEVILRCVPISNHLYFYWYRQILGQKVEFLVSFYNNEISEKSEIFDDQFSVERPDGSNFTLKIRSTKLEDSAMYFCASSSDLQTQYFGPGTRLLVL.

V is TRBV7-2 and J is TRBJ1-1; 9 bases line up with TRBD1. In germline, CDR1 is SGHTA, CDR2 FQGNSA. The CDR3 runs to 14 residues. V was clipped by 5 bases and J by 5 bases; unmatched bases: 6. The CDR3 sequence: CASSPGQGRTEAFF. CDR3 sequence (DNA): TGTGCCAGCAGCCCTGGACAGGGGAGGACTGAAGCTTTCTTT.

The CDR3 is CASSYSTQNTEAFF. DNA for the CDR3: TGTGCCAGCAGTTATTCGACACAGAACACTGAAGCTTTCTTT. The rearrangement links TRBV6-6 to TRBJ1-1; D not resolved. The CDR3 runs 14 residues. CDR1 and CDR2 from the germline V gene are MNHNY and SVGAGI (reference sequence). V lost 3 bases, J lost 1 base, and 9 bases lay in between.

This clone was found once. J is TRBJ2-3 and V is TRBV23-1, with D uncertain. TRBV23-1 is known as an ORF, though its function is uncertain. Trimming shortened V by 1 base and J by 3 bases, and 14 bases separated the two germline ends. This CDR3 is 16 amino acids long. In DNA, the CDR3 is TGCGCCAGCAGTCAATGTAGAAGGCCTGGTACAGATACGCAGTATTTT. It translates to CASSQCRRPGTDTQYF.

The chain uses TRBV6-5 and TRBJ1-6; D is undetermined. V was trimmed by 8 bases and J by 6 bases, leaving 11 bases between them. Germline assignment: CDR1 MNHEY and CDR2 SVGAGI. The CDR3 has 13 residues. CDR3 amino acids: CASAWQSNSPLHF. CDR3 in DNA: TGTGCCAGCGCCTGGCAGAGTAATTCACCCCTCCACTTT.

The gene calls are TRBV6-5 and TRBJ1-2, with a weak D call TRBD1 (6 bases). V was shortened by 0 bases and J by 4 bases, with 12 bases between the two germline ends. This CDR3 is built from 15 residues. Germline V gene data show CDR1 as MNHEY and CDR2 as SVGAGI. CDR3 bases: TGTGCCAGCAGTTACTCCGACAGGAGGATCTATGGCTACACCTTC. It encodes CASSYSDRRIYGYTF.

This chain links TRBV5-4 with TRBJ2-1, with 9 bases fitting TRBD1. Germline CDR1 SGHNT, CDR2 YYREEE (reference sequence). V lost 4 bases to trimming and J lost 3 bases; unmatched junction nucleotides: 8. The CDR3 runs 16 residues. The CDR3 DNA follows: TGTGCCAGCAGCAGTCCGGGACAGGGTGTCTACAATGAGCAGTTCTTC. Its translation: CASSSPGQGVYNEQFF.

This clone has just one count. The chain employs TRBV20-1 and TRBJ2-1; no definite D call. The CDR3 loop spans 11 amino acids. Germline V gene data show CDR1 as DFQATT and CDR2 as SNEGSKA (reference sequence). Trimming left V 3 bases short and J 5 bases short, with 5 bases between. CDR3 protein: CSASGDNEQFF. The CDR3 DNA sequence: TGCAGTGCTAGCGGTGACAATGAGCAGTTCTTC.

J is TRBJ2-3 and V is TRBV18, with 15 bases that match TRBD2. The V and J ends lost 3 bases and 3 bases, in that order; junction bases with no gene match: 4. Germline values: CDR1 KGHSH, CDR2 LQKENI. The CDR3 is made up of 17 amino acids. CDR3 sequence: CASSPPGLAGGTDTQYF. The DNA for the CDR3 is TGTGCCAGCTCACCCCCGGGACTAGCGGGGGGTACAGATACGCAGTATTTT. Combining the CDR3 with reference TRBV18 and TRBJ2-3 gives the whole variable domain NAGVMQNPRHLVRRRGQEARLRCSPMKGHSHVYWYRQLPEEGLKFMVYLQKENIIDESGMPKERFSAEFPKEGPSILRIQQVVRGDSAAYFCASSPPGLAGGTDTQYFGPGTRLTVL.

The chain recombines TRBV11-2 with TRBJ2-7; TRBD1 is a possible D gene (6 bases). Trimming cost V 6 bases and J 0 bases, with 12 bases left between them. Per germline, CDR1 SGHAT and CDR2 FQNNGV. The CDR3 runs 14 residues. The CDR3, as DNA: TGTGCCAGCAGATTAACAGGGAACTCCTACGAGCAGTACTTC. This translates into CASRLTGNSYEQYF.

V usage is TRBV14 and J usage is TRBJ2-3; 12 positions match TRBD2. J gave up 2 bases and V 0 bases, and 9 bases lay outside the gene matches. The length of the CDR3 is 19 residues. CDR1 is SGHDN, CDR2 FVKESK, per germline. CDR3 in amino acids: CASSQDSGLAGRFTDTQYF. As DNA, the CDR3 is TGTGCCAGCAGCCAAGATAGCGGACTAGCGGGGAGATTCACAGATACGCAGTATTTT. The full variable domain, in which reference TRBV14 and TRBJ2-3 provide the parts outside the CDR3, is EAGVTQFPSHSVIEKGQTVTLRCDPISGHDNLYWYRRVMGKEIKFLLHFVKESKQDESGMPNNRFLAERTGGTYSTLKVQPAELEDSGVYFCASSQDSGLAGRFTDTQYFGPGTRLTVL.

The V and J genes are TRBV5-1 and TRBJ1-1; D gene unclear. V gave up 1 base and J gave up 4 bases, with 8 bases separating them. CDR1 and CDR2 (germline): SGHRS, YFSETQ. This CDR3 spans 13 amino acids. CDR3 nucleotide sequence: TGCGCCAGCAGCTTGCAGTTGAGCACTGAAGCTTTCTTT. Protein sequence: CASSLQLSTEAFF.

Here the CDR3 DNA reads TGTGCCAGCAGCTTAGCGCTCTCAGGCGGGCAGTACTTC. This gives the protein CASSLALSGGQYF. V and J are TRBV7-6 and TRBJ2-7, with D unclear. V was shortened by 0 bases and J by 9 bases, with 12 bases between the two germline ends. The CDR3 is 13 residues long. The germline V gene has CDR1 SGHVS and CDR2 FNYEAQ.

The chain employs TRBV7-7 and TRBJ2-1; tentatively, D is TRBD1 (6 bases). CDR1 is SSHAT and CDR2 is FNYEAQ in the germline V gene (reference sequence). Trimming took off 1 base at V and 6 bases at J, with 13 bases between the two ends. The CDR3 spans 15 residues. The CDR3, as DNA: TGTGCCAGCAGCTTAGGTGGGACACCTTTCAATGAGCAGTTCTTC. It encodes CASSLGGTPFNEQFF.

This clone was counted between two and nine times. V gene TRBV10-3 combines with J gene TRBJ1-2; D possibly corresponds to TRBD1 (6 bases). Germline V CDR1 and CDR2: ENHRY, SYGVKD. The CDR3 contains 11 residues. The V and J ends lost 2 bases and 8 bases respectively, with 6 bases between them. DNA of the CDR3: TGTGCCATCAGTGAGGGGACAGGCTACACCTTC. Encoded protein: CAISEGTGYTF.

The rearrangement links TRBV7-9 to TRBJ1-1, with D unresolved. V lost 0 bases and J lost 4, with 9 bases in between. CDR3 length: 14 residues. From germline, CDR1 is SEHNR and CDR2 FQNEAQ (reference sequence). CDR3 nucleotides: TGTGCCAGCAGCTTAGCACATCTCTCCACTGAAGCTTTCTTT. Translated, it gives CASSLAHLSTEAFF.

The gene calls are TRBV19 and TRBJ2-7; D is perhaps TRBD1 (5 bases). Trimming pared 6 bases from V and 5 bases from J, leaving 20 bases between. The length of the CDR3 is 15 residues. The germline CDR1 and CDR2 sequences are LNHDA and SQIVND (reference sequence). The CDR3 protein is CASSPTRVILNEQYF. CDR3 bases: TGTGCCAGTAGCCCTACCAGGGTGATTCTTAACGAGCAGTACTTC.

The chain recombines TRBV11-2 with TRBJ1-4, with no clear D. V lost 3 bases and J lost 4, with 12 bases in between. Germline lookup yields CDR1 SGHAT and CDR2 FQNNGV. The CDR3 runs 15 residues. CDR3 region: CASSFNPLFNEKLFF. The CDR3 DNA sequence: TGTGCCAGCAGCTTTAACCCTCTTTTTAATGAAAAACTGTTTTTT. The variable domain in full, with the rest retrieved from reference TRBV11-2 and TRBJ1-4, is EAGVAQSPRYKIIEKRQSVAFWCNPISGHATLYWYQQILGQGPKLLIQFQNNGVVDDSQLPKDRFSAERLKGVDSTLKIQPAKLEDSAVYLCASSFNPLFNEKLFFGSGTQLSVL.

The chain uses TRBV5-1 and TRBJ2-3, with 10 positions matching TRBD2. CDR3 length: 18 amino acids. V trimming: 3 bases; J trimming: 8 bases; junction bases outside the gene matches: 18. CDR1 and CDR2 from the germline V gene are SGHRS and YFSETQ. DNA for the CDR3: TGCGCCAGCAGCTCCTCCCTTGTTAGCGGGGGGCGCGAGGTTACGCAGTATTTT. This gives the protein CASSSSLVSGGREVTQYF. Supplemented by reference TRBV5-1 and TRBJ2-3, the full variable domain reads KAGVTQTPRYLIKTRGQQVTLSCSPISGHRSVSWYQQTPGQGLQFLFEYFSETQRNKGNFPGRFSGRQFSNSRSEMNVSTLELGDSALYLCASSSSLVSGGREVTQYFGPGTRLTVL.

This clone was seen only a few times. V usage is TRBV19 and J usage is TRBJ1-5, with TRBD1 matching over 7 bases. CDR3 length: 15 residues. CDR1 LNHDA and CDR2 SQIVND come from the germline V gene (reference sequence). V lost 0 bases and J lost 9; bases outside the gene matches: 8. For the CDR3, the DNA is TGTGCCAGTAGTATAGATGTTCAGGGGGGGATGCCCCAGCATTTT. It encodes CASSIDVQGGMPQHF.

This clone showed up just a few times. This chain links TRBV5-1 with TRBJ1-5; D call uncertain. Trimming removed 0 bases at V and 5 bases at J, with 6 bases between. This CDR3 spans 13 amino acids. From germline, CDR1 is SGHRS and CDR2 YFSETQ. The CDR3 DNA is TGCGCCAGCAGCTTGGCCGGGGATCAGCCCCAGCATTTT. This encodes CASSLAGDQPQHF.

The genes are TRBV19 and TRBJ2-3; 7 nucleotides match TRBD2. The junction had 9 bases not matched to a gene; V was cut back by 6 bases and J by 0 bases. Germline-derived CDR1 and CDR2 are LNHDA and SQIVND (reference sequence). The CDR3 extends over 16 amino acids. CDR3 in DNA: TGTGCCAGTAGGGCCAGCGGGGCGTCTAGCACAGATACGCAGTATTTT. It yields the protein CASRASGASSTDTQYF.